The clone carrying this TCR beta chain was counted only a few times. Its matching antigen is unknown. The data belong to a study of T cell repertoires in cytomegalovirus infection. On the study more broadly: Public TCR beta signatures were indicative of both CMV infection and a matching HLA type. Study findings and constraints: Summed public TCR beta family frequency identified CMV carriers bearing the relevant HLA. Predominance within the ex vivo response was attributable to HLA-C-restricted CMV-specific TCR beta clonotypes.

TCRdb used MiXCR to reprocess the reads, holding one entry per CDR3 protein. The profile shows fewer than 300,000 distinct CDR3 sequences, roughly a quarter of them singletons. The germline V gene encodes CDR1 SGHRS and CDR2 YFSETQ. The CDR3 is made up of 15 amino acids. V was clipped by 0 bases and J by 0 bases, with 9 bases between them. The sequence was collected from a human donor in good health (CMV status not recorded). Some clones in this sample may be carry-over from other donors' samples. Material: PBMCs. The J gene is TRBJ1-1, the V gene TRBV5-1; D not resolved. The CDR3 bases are TGCGCCAGCAGCTTGGTGGGCAGCCTGAACACTGAAGCTTTCTTT. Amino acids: CASSLVGSLNTEAFF.